This TCR beta chain was found in a study of siplizumab effects on memory and regulatory T cells. Points from the study as a whole: In controls, roughly 27% of mappable alloreactive CD4+ clones were Treg-derived on average, versus about 64% with siplizumab. Memory T cells appeared less diverse than naive cells, which seemed to contribute substantially to alloresponse.

Trimming pared 5 bases from V and 5 bases from J, leaving 13 bases between. Germline CDR1 and CDR2: SGHVT and SQSDAQ. This CDR3 comprises 14 residues. This table comes from immunoSEQ multiplex PCR, and its TCRdb copy is limited to in-frame clones, with some not included. Of some 100,000 clones in the sample, approximately 97% were seen once. Notes on this clone: Its specificity is unknown.

Unstimulated naive, memory, effector memory and TEMRA subsets from a few donor pairs were sequenced. The origin of this receptor is a human donor in good health. Sequenced material: naive CD4+ T cells sorted from blood. This chain connects TRBV7-4 to TRBJ1-3, with D maybe TRBD1 (6 bases). CDR3 protein: CASSQGRGRNTIYF. CDR3 bases: TGTGCCAGCAGCCAGGGGCGCGGGAGAAACACCATATATTTT. The variable domain in full, with the rest retrieved from reference TRBV7-4 and TRBJ1-3, is GAGVSQSPRYKVAKRGRDVALRCDSISGHVTLYWYRQTLGQGSEVLTYSQSDAQRDKSGRPSGRFSAERPERSVSTLKIQRTEQGDSAVYLCASSQGRGRNTIYFGEGSWLTVV.